Listed below are T cell receptor beta chains from one sample, sequenced in a study of cytomegalovirus exposure and HLA in healthy donors. The repertoire was sequenced with immunoSEQ multiplex PCR; TCRdb's copy has only in-frame clones and lacks some. Of roughly 99,000 clones listed, 81% are singletons. Material for sequencing was PBMCs. Source of these receptors: a man aged 30 to 39 in good health and CMV-seronegative. CDR3s include the opening cysteine and the closing phenylalanine or tryptophan. The D gene is left open where the match is weak. Clone size is shown for a subset of rows, as once, few, many or a class of expanded clone.

>TRBV5-1|once|-|TRBJ2-7
CASSLLSYEQYF
TGCGCCAGCAGCCTTTTATCCTACGAGCAGTACTTC
>TRBV29-1|-|-|TRBJ1-1
CSGGGRMNTEAFF
TGCAGCGGGGGGGGACGGATGAACACTGAAGCTTTCTTT
>TRBV10-1|-|TRBD2|TRBJ2-2
CASSRGVTSGELFF
TGCGCCAGCTCCCGGGGGGTCACCTCCGGGGAGCTGTTTTTT
>TRBV4-1|few|-|TRBJ2-7
CASSQGGRVGDEQYF
TGCGCCAGCAGCCAAGGGGGCAGGGTTGGCGACGAGCAGTACTTC
>TRBV27|-|-|TRBJ2-7
CASSIASSYEQYF
TGTGCCAGCAGTATAGCTAGCTCCTACGAGCAGTACTTC
>TRBV2|-|-|TRBJ2-1
CASSDQALNNEQFF
TGTGCCAGCAGTGATCAAGCCCTTAACAATGAGCAGTTCTTC
>TRBV29-1|-|TRBD2|TRBJ2-7
CSVHGGGEQYF
TGCAGCGTTCATGGGGGGGGCGAGCAGTACTTC
>TRBV2|-|-|TRBJ2-5
CASRDQGYRQETQYF
TGTGCCAGCAGGGACCAGGGGTATCGCCAAGAGACCCAGTACTTC
>TRBV29-1|-|TRBD1|TRBJ2-3
CSGGDRGRTDTQYF
TGCAGCGGGGGAGACAGGGGGCGCACAGATACGCAGTATTTT
>TRBV11-3|-|TRBD1|TRBJ2-7
CASSPEGQGPYEQYF
TGTGCCAGCAGCCCTGAGGGACAGGGACCCTACGAGCAGTACTTC
>TRBV21-1|few|-|TRBJ1-1
CASSTGRVVSGDTEAFF
TGTGCCAGCAGCACGGGCAGGGTAGTATCAGGGGACACTGAAGCTTTCTTT
>TRBV9|once|-|TRBJ1-1
CASSAGTTEAFF
TGTGCCAGCAGCGCGGGTACCACTGAAGCTTTCTTT
>TRBV29-1|-|TRBD2|TRBJ2-7
CSVDKTSGSYEQYF
TGCAGCGTAGATAAGACTAGCGGTAGCTACGAGCAGTACTTC
>TRBV19|-|-|TRBJ2-5
CASSAWTSLKETQYF
TGTGCCAGTAGTGCCTGGACAAGCCTAAAAGAGACCCAGTACTTC
>TRBV7-2|-|-|TRBJ1-2
CASPTGFFYGYTF
TGTGCCTCGCCGACAGGTTTTTTCTATGGCTACACCTTC
>TRBV6-5|-|-|TRBJ1-3
CASSVTGSSGNTIYF
TGTGCCAGCAGCGTAACAGGGAGCTCTGGAAACACCATATATTTT
>TRBV28|few|-|TRBJ1-4
CASSSPRGPRVRNEKLFF
TGTGCCAGCAGTTCCCCCCGCGGGCCCCGTGTCCGTAATGAAAAACTGTTTTTT
>TRBV10-2|-|TRBD2|TRBJ2-3
CASSEPLLAGTDTQYF
TGCGCCAGCAGTGAGCCGTTACTAGCGGGCACAGATACGCAGTATTTT
>TRBV7-2|-|TRBD2|TRBJ2-5
CASSLGGGARETQYF
TGTGCCAGCAGCTTAGGCGGGGGGGCGCGAGAGACCCAGTACTTC
>TRBV20-1|-|-|TRBJ2-3
CSAWRLDTQYF
TGCAGTGCGTGGAGGTTGGATACGCAGTATTTT
>TRBV6-5|-|-|TRBJ1-2
CASSYSRDTFYGYTF
TGTGCCAGCAGTTACTCGAGGGACACTTTCTATGGCTACACCTTC
>TRBV15|-|-|TRBJ2-1
CATTRAGYNEQFF
TGTGCCACCACCCGAGCAGGGTACAATGAGCAGTTCTTC